The 15 T cell receptor beta chains given below trace back to one sample, sequenced in a study of shared clonotypes between healthy human individuals. Assay used: immunoSEQ multiplex PCR; TCRdb lists only in-frame clones, some missing. The table includes 2,500,000 or so clones, 90% to 95% detected once. The sample was naive CD4+ T cells sorted from blood. Stated subset: CD45RA+ positively selected. The receptor source for this set is a man between 18 and 29 years old in good health.

The rearrangement uses TRBV7-2 and TRBJ2-3; the D call may be TRBD1 or TRBD2 (5 bases each). The CDR3 contains 14 residues. CDR1 is SGHTA, CDR2 FQGNSA, per germline. V was trimmed by 5 bases and J by 4 bases, leaving 13 bases between them. The CDR3 DNA sequence: TGTGCCAGCAGCGCCGCGAGGGGCGCAGATACGCAGTATTTT. Encoded protein: CASSAARGADTQYF.

The chain recombines TRBV5-1 with TRBJ2-1, with 14 bases fitting TRBD2. V trimming: 7 bases; J trimming: 8 bases; junction bases outside the gene matches: 11. This CDR3 is built from 16 residues. Looked up from germline, CDR1 is SGHRS and CDR2 is YFSETQ. CDR3 nucleotides: TGCGCCAGCGCTCGCCCCGGGACTAGCGGGAGTTATGAGCAGTTCTTC. It is translated as CASARPGTSGSYEQFF.

The V gene is TRBV19, the J gene TRBJ1-1; possibly TRBD1 for D (5 bases). Germline values: CDR1 LNHDA, CDR2 SQIVND (reference sequence). V lost 5 bases and J 5 bases, leaving 12 bases between the germline ends. There are 13 residues in the CDR3. In nucleotides, the CDR3 is TGTGCCAGTAGTGCTCAGGGAGGGACTGAAGCTTTCTTT. Protein sequence: CASSAQGGTEAFF.

Remarks on this clone: Other DNA sequences of this sample code for an identical CDR3. This chain joins TRBV7-9 and TRBJ2-2, with a possible D match to TRBD2 (6 bases). V was cut by 0 bases and J by 4 bases, with 6 bases left in between. The CDR3 has 14 amino acids. Germline CDR1 SEHNR, CDR2 FQNEAQ (reference sequence). CDR3 sequence (DNA): TGTGCCAGCAGCTTAGCGGGAGGCACCGGGGAGCTGTTTTTT. It encodes CASSLAGGTGELFF. The entire variable domain, with the rest obtained from reference TRBV7-9 and TRBJ2-2, is as follows: DTGVSQNPRHKITKRGQNVTFRCDPISEHNRLYWYRQTLGQGPEFLTYFQNEAQLEKSRLLSDRFSAERPKGSFSTLEIQRTEQGDSAMYLCASSLAGGTGELFFGEGSRLTVL.

The V and J genes are TRBV7-2 and TRBJ2-5; 12 positions match TRBD2. CDR3 length: 15 residues. Germline values: CDR1 SGHTA, CDR2 FQGNSA. Losses at the gene ends were 5 bases for V and 8 bases for J; bases not matched to a gene: 9. This chain's CDR3 is CASSPRLAGEGTQYF. The CDR3, as DNA: TGTGCCAGCAGCCCACGACTAGCGGGAGAAGGAACCCAGTACTTC.

The V gene is TRBV19, the J gene TRBJ1-2; 8 bases match TRBD1. This CDR3 spans 13 amino acids. Germline V gene lookup returns CDR1 LNHDA and CDR2 SQIVND (reference sequence). Trimming took 4 bases from V and 4 from J; bases not matched to a gene: 2. The CDR3 reads CASSKDRGYGYTF. The CDR3 region has the DNA TGTGCCAGTAGTAAAGACAGGGGCTATGGCTACACCTTC.

The chain links TRBV5-1 to TRBJ2-5; the D is unclear. CDR1 SGHRS and CDR2 YFSETQ come from the germline V gene. Trimming shortened V by 2 bases and J by 4 bases, and 9 bases separated the two germline ends. The CDR3 consists of 13 residues. CDR3 amino acids: CASSFSPRETQYF. The CDR3 region has the DNA TGCGCCAGCAGCTTTTCACCAAGAGAGACCCAGTACTTC.

V and J are TRBV7-6 and TRBJ1-2; D might be TRBD1 (6 bases). V lost 2 bases and J lost 4, with 11 bases in between. This CDR3 is 14 amino acids long. The germline CDR1 and CDR2 sequences are SGHVS and FNYEAQ. The CDR3 loop reads CASSLQGFIYGYTF. The CDR3 bases are TGTGCCAGCAGCTTACAGGGGTTTATCTATGGCTACACCTTC.

This clone was observed a single time. The same CDR3 can be traced to other DNA sequences in this sample. The gene calls are TRBV19 and TRBJ2-7; TRBD1 aligns across 8 bases. Germline assignment: CDR1 LNHDA and CDR2 SQIVND (reference sequence). The CDR3 loop spans 14 amino acids. The J segment lost 2 bases and the V segment lost 3 bases, leaving 3 bases of the junction unmatched. The CDR3 bases are TGTGCCAGTAGTATCGACAGGGGACCCTACGAGCAGTACTTC. Its protein is CASSIDRGPYEQYF.

V gene TRBV7-8 combines with J gene TRBJ1-2; no clear D. The germline V and J ends were trimmed by 5 bases and 0 bases, with 13 bases remaining between them. This CDR3 is 15 amino acids long. CDR1 and CDR2 (germline): SGHVS, FQNEAQ. CDR3 amino acids: CASSPPRLANYGYTF. CDR3 DNA: TGTGCCAGCAGCCCTCCAAGGTTAGCTAACTATGGCTACACCTTC.

The table lists this clone with a count of one. The same CDR3 arises from other DNA sequences in this sample as well. This chain joins TRBV5-6 and TRBJ2-5; D might be TRBD2 (6 bases). Germline CDR1 and CDR2: SGHDT and YYEEEE. The CDR3 sequence is 14 residues long. The V gene lost 0 bases and the J gene lost 2 bases, with 8 bases spanning the gap. The DNA of the CDR3 is TGTGCCAGCAGCTTGGGGGGACTGCAAGAGACCCAGTACTTC. Translated: CASSLGGLQETQYF. Variable domain in full (rest from reference TRBV5-6 and TRBJ2-5): DAGVTQSPTHLIKTRGQQVTLRCSPKSGHDTVSWYQQALGQGPQFIFQYYEEEERQRGNFPDRFSGHQFPNYSSELNVNALLLGDSALYLCASSLGGLQETQYFGPGTRLLVL.

J is TRBJ2-1 and V is TRBV27, with a tentative D call TRBD2 (6 bases). The germline V gene encodes CDR1 MNHEY and CDR2 SMNVEV (reference sequence). The CDR3 loop spans 19 amino acids. Trimming left V 5 bases short and J 2 bases short, with 25 bases between. As DNA, the CDR3 is TGTGCCAGCAGTGCCCGGAACCGGGACTCAAAGCGCCCCTACAATGAGCAGTTCTTC. This encodes CASSARNRDSKRPYNEQFF.

V and J are TRBV4-1 and TRBJ2-5; the D is unclear. V lost 1 base and J 1 base, leaving 7 bases between the germline ends. The CDR3 loop spans 14 amino acids. The V gene's germline CDR1 is MGHRA and CDR2 YSYEKL. The CDR3 reads CASSQGDFQETQYF. The CDR3 nucleotides read TGCGCCAGCAGCCAAGGAGACTTCCAAGAGACCCAGTACTTC.

The chain is built from TRBV6-1 and TRBJ1-1; 8 positions agree with TRBD1. Germline lookup yields CDR1 MNHNS and CDR2 SASEGT. This CDR3 region has 15 residues. The V gene end was trimmed by 3 bases and the J gene end by 4 bases; junction bases not matched to a gene: 7. CDR3 residues: CASSEQQGVITEAFF. As DNA, the CDR3 is TGTGCCAGCAGTGAGCAACAGGGGGTAATCACTGAAGCTTTCTTT.

V is TRBV30 and J is TRBJ1-4; TRBD1 aligns across 8 bases. The germline V gene encodes CDR1 GTSNPN and CDR2 SVGIG (reference sequence). Trimming cost V 0 bases and J 8 bases; bases outside gene matches: 5. The CDR3 covers 14 residues. The CDR3 is CAWSVTGGHEKLFF. The CDR3 DNA sequence: TGTGCCTGGAGTGTAACAGGGGGGCACGAAAAACTGTTTTTT.